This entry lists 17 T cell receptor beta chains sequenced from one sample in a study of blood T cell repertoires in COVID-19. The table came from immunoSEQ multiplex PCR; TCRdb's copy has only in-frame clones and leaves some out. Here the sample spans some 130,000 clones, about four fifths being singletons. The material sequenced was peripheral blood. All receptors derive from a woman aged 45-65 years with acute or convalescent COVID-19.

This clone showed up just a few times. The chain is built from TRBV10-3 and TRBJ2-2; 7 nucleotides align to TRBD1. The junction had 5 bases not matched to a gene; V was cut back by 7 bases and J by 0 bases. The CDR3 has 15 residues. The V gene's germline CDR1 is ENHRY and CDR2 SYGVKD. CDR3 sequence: CAIKQGTANTGELFF. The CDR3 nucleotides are TGTGCCATCAAACAGGGGACGGCGAACACCGGGGAGCTGTTTTTT.

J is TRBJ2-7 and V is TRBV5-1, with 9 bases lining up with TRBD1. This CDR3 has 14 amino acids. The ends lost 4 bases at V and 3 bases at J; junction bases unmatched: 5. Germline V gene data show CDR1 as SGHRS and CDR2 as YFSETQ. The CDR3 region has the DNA TGCGCCAGCAGCATAACGACAGGGGGCTACGAGCAGTACTTC. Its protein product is CASSITTGGYEQYF.

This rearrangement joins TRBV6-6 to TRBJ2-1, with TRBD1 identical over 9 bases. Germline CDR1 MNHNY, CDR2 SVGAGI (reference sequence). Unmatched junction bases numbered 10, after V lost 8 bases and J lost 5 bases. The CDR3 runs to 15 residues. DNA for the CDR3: TGTGCCAGCTCAGAACCGGGACAGGGTGACAATGAGCAGTTCTTC. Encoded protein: CASSEPGQGDNEQFF.

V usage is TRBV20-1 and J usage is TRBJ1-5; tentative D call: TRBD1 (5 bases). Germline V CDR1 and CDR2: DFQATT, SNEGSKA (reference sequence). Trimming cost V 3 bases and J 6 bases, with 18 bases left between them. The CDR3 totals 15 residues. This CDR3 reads CSASTTVQRSQPQHF. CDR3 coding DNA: TGCAGTGCTAGTACGACAGTCCAACGGAGTCAGCCCCAGCATTTT.

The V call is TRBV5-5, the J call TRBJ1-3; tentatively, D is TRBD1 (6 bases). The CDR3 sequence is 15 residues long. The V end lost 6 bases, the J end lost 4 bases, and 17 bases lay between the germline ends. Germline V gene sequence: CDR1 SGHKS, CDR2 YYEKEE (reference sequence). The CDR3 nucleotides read TGTGCCAGCAACCCCACCCAGGGGAACGGAAACACCATATATTTT. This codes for CASNPTQGNGNTIYF.

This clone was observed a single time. Here the CDR3 reads CASSVFSGGLDTGELFF. The DNA of the CDR3 is TGTGCCAGCAGCGTATTCAGCGGGGGGCTCGACACCGGGGAGCTGTTTTTT. The chain has TRBV7-3 and TRBJ2-2; TRBD2 matches at 9 bases. Germline CDR1 is SGHTA and CDR2 is FQGTGA. The CDR3 contains 17 residues. V was clipped by 5 bases and J by 3 bases; unmatched bases: 10.

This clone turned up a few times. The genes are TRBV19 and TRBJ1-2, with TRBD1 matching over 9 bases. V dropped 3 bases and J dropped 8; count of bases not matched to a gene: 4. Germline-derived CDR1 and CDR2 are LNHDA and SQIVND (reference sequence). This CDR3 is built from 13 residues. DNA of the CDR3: TGTGCCAGTAGTATTACAGGGGGCCGAGGCTACACCTTC. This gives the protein CASSITGGRGYTF.

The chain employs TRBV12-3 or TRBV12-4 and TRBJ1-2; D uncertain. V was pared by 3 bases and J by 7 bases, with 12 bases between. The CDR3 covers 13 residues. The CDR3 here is CASSLRGSGGYTF. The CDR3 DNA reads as TGTGCCAGCAGTTTGCGGGGATCGGGTGGCTACACCTTC.

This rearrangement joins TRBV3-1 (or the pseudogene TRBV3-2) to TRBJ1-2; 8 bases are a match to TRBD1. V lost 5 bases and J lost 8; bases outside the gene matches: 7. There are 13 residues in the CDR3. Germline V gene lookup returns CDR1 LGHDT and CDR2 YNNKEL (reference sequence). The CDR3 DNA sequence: TGTGCCAGCAGCGACGGACAGGGTCGCGGCTACACCTTC. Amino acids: CASSDGQGRGYTF.

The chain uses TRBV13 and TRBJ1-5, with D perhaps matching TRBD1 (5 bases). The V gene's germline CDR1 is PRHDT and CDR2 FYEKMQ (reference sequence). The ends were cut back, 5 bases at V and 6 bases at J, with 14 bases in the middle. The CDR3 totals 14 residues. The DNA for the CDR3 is TGTGCCAGCAGCCTGGGGGGGGTGGGTCAGCCCCAGCATTTT. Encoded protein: CASSLGGVGQPQHF.

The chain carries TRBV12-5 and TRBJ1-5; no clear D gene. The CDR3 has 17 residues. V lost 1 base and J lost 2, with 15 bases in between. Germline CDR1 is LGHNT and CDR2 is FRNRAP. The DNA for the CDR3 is TGTGCTAGTGGTTTGGGAGGACTCCTCGGGGGCAATCAGCCCCAGCATTTT. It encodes CASGLGGLLGGNQPQHF.

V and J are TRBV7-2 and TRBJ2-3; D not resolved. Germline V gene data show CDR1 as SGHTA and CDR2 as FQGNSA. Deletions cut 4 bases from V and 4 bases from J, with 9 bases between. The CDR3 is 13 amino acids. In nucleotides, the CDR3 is TGTGCCAGCAGCTACGGTCGGGCAGATACGCAGTATTTT. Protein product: CASSYGRADTQYF.

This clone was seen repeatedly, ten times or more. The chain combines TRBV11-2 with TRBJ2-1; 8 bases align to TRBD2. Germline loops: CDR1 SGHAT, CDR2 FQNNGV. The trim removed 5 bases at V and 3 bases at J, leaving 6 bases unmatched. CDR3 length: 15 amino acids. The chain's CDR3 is CASSPHGGGYNEQFF. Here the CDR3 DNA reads TGTGCCAGCAGCCCCCACGGGGGGGGCTACAATGAGCAGTTCTTC.

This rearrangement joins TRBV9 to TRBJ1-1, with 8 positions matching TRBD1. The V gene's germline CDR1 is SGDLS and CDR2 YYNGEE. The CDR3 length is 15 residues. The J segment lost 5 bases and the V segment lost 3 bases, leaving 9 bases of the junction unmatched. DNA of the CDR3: TGTGCCAGCAGCGCATTCGGACAGGGAGGAACTGAAGCTTTCTTT. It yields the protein CASSAFGQGGTEAFF.

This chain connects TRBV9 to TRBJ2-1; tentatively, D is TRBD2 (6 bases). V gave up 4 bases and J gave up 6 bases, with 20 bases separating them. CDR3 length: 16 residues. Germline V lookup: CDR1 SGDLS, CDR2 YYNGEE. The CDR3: CASSPTHSSASNEQFF. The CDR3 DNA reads TGTGCCAGCAGCCCTACCCACTCTAGCGCCTCCAATGAGCAGTTCTTC. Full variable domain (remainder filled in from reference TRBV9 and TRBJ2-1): DSGVTQTPKHLITATGQRVTLRCSPRSGDLSVYWYQQSLDQGLQFLIQYYNGEERAKGNILERFSAQQFPDLHSELNLSSLELGDSALYFCASSPTHSSASNEQFFGPGTRLTVL.

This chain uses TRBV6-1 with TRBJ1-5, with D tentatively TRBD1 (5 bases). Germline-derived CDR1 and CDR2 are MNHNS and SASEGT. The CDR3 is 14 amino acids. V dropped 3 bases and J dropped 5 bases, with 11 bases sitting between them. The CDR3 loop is CASSDGAGYQPQHF. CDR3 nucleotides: TGTGCCAGCAGTGATGGGGCAGGTTATCAGCCCCAGCATTTT.

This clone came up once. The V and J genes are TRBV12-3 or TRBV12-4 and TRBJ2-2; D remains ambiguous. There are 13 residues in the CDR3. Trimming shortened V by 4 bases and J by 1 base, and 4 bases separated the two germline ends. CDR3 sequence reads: CASSSRNTGELFF. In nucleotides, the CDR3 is TGTGCCAGCAGTTCCAGGAACACCGGGGAGCTGTTTTTT.